A single T cell receptor beta chain is shown here with its context. The antigen this receptor binds is unknown. No qualities accompany the bases; no much larger clone lies one base away. Interpreted using the paper, the time point label stands for: week 47, end of study. Every vaccine dose consisted of 300 ug of a 20-mer mutant IDH1 peptide in Montanide, administered subcutaneously together with topical imiquimod. Eight vaccinations were administered to patients in weeks 1, 3, 5, 7, 11, 15, 19 and 23, corresponding to visits V03 through V10. The donors had newly diagnosed IDH1-mutant astrocytomas of WHO grade 3 or 4 that showed loss of nuclear ATRX. The samples were drawn from NOA16, a multicentre, single-arm, open-label phase I trial in Germany that tested a mutant IDH1 peptide vaccine in humans for the first time. Genomic DNA for TCRB sequencing was extracted from EDTA blood using the DNeasy Blood and Tissue Kit.

The data are from a study of a mutant IDH1 vaccine in newly diagnosed glioma (dated by TCRdb to about 2021). With regard to the full study: Vaccination started 4-6 weeks after radiotherapy alone, or was given together with temozolomide cycles in the groups whose treatment included chemotherapy. Of the approximately 32 treated patients, roughly 62% were male and about 40% were female, and the mean age was approximately 39 years. Prior to enrollment, standard therapy consisting of radiotherapy alone, temozolomide alone, or radiochemotherapy with temozolomide had been administered to patients, with the combination being received by most patients. The week-35 safety follow-up was designated visit V12, and the week-47 end of study was designated visit V13. Peripheral blood samples were drawn at six visits, namely V03 (baseline), V05, V07, V10, V12 and V13. Longitudinal TCRB deep sequencing was done for 25 to 30 treated patients, wherever samples were available for exploratory analyses. What the study reported, not specific to this receptor: Selection of PBMC samples for TCRB deep sequencing was based on availability. The authors stated that sample limitations prevented analyses of patient blood samples from being reproduced. Immune responses induced by the vaccine were seen in about 93% of patients across multiple MHC alleles. Pseudoprogression seemed to be unrelated to changes in the top peripheral T cell clonotypes found by TCRB sequencing.

Receptors were amplified or captured by the immunoSEQ multiplex PCR assay. Rearranged TCR beta chain sequences were amplified using the hsTCRB Kit according to the manufacturer's protocol. An Illumina MiSeq was used to sequence the TCRB libraries. The paper's processing steps were these. Demultiplexing, trimming and gene mapping were performed with the kit vendor's proprietary platform. The source is immuneACCESS, and TCRdb retained only in-frame sequences with V and J called. Part of the clones is not carried over; for the studies checked, unresolved V genes explain less than half of this, and the remainder is unexplained. Clone size and the V and J calls come from that table; the DNA yielded D and trimming. This sample gives tens of thousands of clones in total; approximately 84% of them show up just once. Together, the top ten hold 29% of the sample. The CDR3 spans 13 residues, from the cysteine through the phenylalanine. The DNA shown is the 39-base CDR3, in frame from base 1. The V end loses 5 bases and the J end loses 0 bases, and a stretch of 5 bases separates them. Sequences SEHNR (CDR1) and FQNEAQ (CDR2) are obtained from the germline V gene (reference sequence).

The sequence joins TRBV7-9 to TRBJ1-3; perhaps TRBD1 is the D gene, with 5 bases matching. The material was PBMCs, obtained from a glioma patient whose treatment included an IDH1 peptide vaccine. The sequence derives from a man aged 25-45 years with glioma. The sequenced DNA is TGTGCCAGCAGCGGGGGCTCTGGAAACACCATATATTTT. Its protein reads: CASSGGSGNTIYF.